This T cell receptor beta chain is from a study of blood T cells in healthy people across ages. This clonotype occurred a few times. This CDR3 is 15 amino acids long. The germline V gene has CDR1 DFQATT and CDR2 SNEGSKA (reference sequence). Trimming pared 0 bases from V and 5 bases from J, leaving 16 bases between. Primed by a sample-barcoded 5' primer and a J-beta primer mix, a second PCR proceeded for about 6 to 12 cycles. TCRdb re-derived calls from the 5' RACE reads in MiXCR, one entry per CDR3 protein. The sample lists fewer than 650,000 distinct CDR3 sequences, about 27% occurring once. The data were also submitted as part of a second study, on T cells of mothers and their children. That report notes: Researchers put all of the extracted RNA into cDNA synthesis, using roughly 1.5 ug per 15 ul.

Sequencing input: blood. This clonotype was sampled from a boy under 10 years old in good health. The chain couples TRBV20-1 to TRBJ2-5, with D unresolved. CDR3 DNA: TGCAGTGCTAGAGATATGAGAACTGACTCGGAGACCCAGTACTTC. Translation gives CSARDMRTDSETQYF.